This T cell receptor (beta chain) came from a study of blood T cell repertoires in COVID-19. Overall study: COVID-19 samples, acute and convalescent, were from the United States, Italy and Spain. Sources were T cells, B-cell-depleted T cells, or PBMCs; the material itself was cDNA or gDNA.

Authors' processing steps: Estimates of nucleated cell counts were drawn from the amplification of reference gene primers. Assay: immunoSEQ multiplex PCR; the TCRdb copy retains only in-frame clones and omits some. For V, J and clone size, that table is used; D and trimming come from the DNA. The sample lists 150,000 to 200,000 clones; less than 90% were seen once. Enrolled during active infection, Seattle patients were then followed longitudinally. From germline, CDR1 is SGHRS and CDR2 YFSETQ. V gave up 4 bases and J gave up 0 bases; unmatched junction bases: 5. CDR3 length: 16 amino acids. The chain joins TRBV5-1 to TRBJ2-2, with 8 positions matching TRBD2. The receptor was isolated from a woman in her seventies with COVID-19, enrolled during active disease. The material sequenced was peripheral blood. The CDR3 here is CASSLIAGSNTGELFF. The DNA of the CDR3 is TGCGCCAGCAGCCTGATAGCGGGATCGAACACCGGGGAGCTGTTTTTT.